The next 29 T cell receptor beta chains were all read from a single sample in a study of blood T cells in healthy people across ages. Combining a sample-barcoded 5' primer with a J-beta primer mix, a second PCR ran for about 6 to 11 cycles. In TCRdb, the 5' RACE reads were re-called with MiXCR into one record per CDR3 protein. The sample carries 800,000 or so distinct CDR3 sequences, around 25% recorded once. Separately, the same data were catalogued under a study of T cells of mothers and their children.

The sequencing input was blood. These receptors all stem from a boy aged 10-17 years in good health.

The chain has TRBV12-3 or TRBV12-4 and TRBJ1-3; no definite D call. This CDR3 is 11 amino acids long. V lost 3 bases, J lost 9 bases, and 6 bases lay in between. CDR3 DNA sequence: TGTGCCAGCAGTTTGGGGAGCACCATATATTTT. Translating gives CASSLGSTIYF.

This clonotype has a handful of counts. V is TRBV7-8 and J is TRBJ2-1; the D call may be TRBD1 or TRBD2 (5 bases each). The CDR3 is 13 amino acids. V lost 4 bases and J 9 bases, leaving 13 bases between the germline ends. The germline V gene encodes CDR1 SGHVS and CDR2 FQNEAQ. The CDR3 coding sequence is TGTGCCAGCAGCTCCGGGACGACCAGTGAGCAGTTCTTC. Amino acids: CASSSGTTSEQFF.

This sequence joins TRBV6-5 and TRBJ2-2; TRBD2 aligns across 12 bases. Germline loops: CDR1 MNHEY, CDR2 SVGAGI. The CDR3 is made up of 18 amino acids. V dropped 2 bases and J dropped 5; count of bases not matched to a gene: 9. Here the CDR3 DNA reads TGTGCCAGCAGTTACCCGACTAGCGGGAGAATCGGAACCGGGGAGCTGTTTTTT. It yields the protein CASSYPTSGRIGTGELFF.

This clonotype has more than one count but fewer than ten. The chain is built from TRBV12-3 or TRBV12-4 and TRBJ2-7; 11 nucleotides align to TRBD1. The CDR3 length is 14 residues. The V segment lost 4 bases and the J segment 3 bases; nucleotides outside the gene matches: 2. This chain's CDR3 is CASSWGQGDYEQYF. For the CDR3, the DNA is TGTGCCAGCAGTTGGGGACAGGGGGACTACGAGCAGTACTTC.

There are a few counts of this clonotype. The rearrangement links TRBV4-1 to TRBJ2-7, with 7 bases identical to TRBD1. J was trimmed by 5 bases and V by 0 bases; bases with no gene match: 7. The CDR3 has 15 amino acids. Germline CDR1 is MGHRA and CDR2 is YSYEKL. Here the CDR3 reads CASSQEGDSPHEQYF. Written as DNA, the CDR3 is TGCGCCAGCAGCCAAGAGGGGGACAGTCCCCACGAGCAGTACTTC.

This clonotype was seen more than once but under ten times. The chain uses TRBV4-3 and TRBJ2-2, with D perhaps assigned TRBD1 or TRBD2 (5 bases each). Germline lookup yields CDR1 LGHNA and CDR2 YSLEER. The CDR3 totals 17 residues. The V gene lost 0 bases and the J gene lost 2 bases, with 13 bases spanning the gap. In DNA, the CDR3 is TGCGCCAGCAGCCAAGATCGAGAGAGGGGAAACACCGGGGAGCTGTTTTTT. The encoded protein is CASSQDRERGNTGELFF.

J is TRBJ2-1 and V is TRBV20-1; D may be TRBD2 (6 bases). Trimming cost V 6 bases and J 2 bases, with 14 bases left between them. CDR1 is DFQATT, CDR2 SNEGSKA, per germline (reference sequence). The CDR3 extends over 14 amino acids. The CDR3, as DNA: TGCAGTGCCAAGGCGGGAAGTACCTACAATGAGCAGTTCTTC. Amino acids: CSAKAGSTYNEQFF.

The chain carries TRBV15 and TRBJ2-1, with a tentative D call TRBD1 (5 bases). This CDR3 has 16 residues. Deletions cut 2 bases from V and 3 bases from J, with 14 bases between. The V gene's germline CDR1 is LNHNV and CDR2 YYDKDF (reference sequence). The CDR3 protein is CATSRKDSIIYNEQFF. The CDR3 DNA follows: TGTGCCACCAGCAGAAAAGACAGCATCATCTACAATGAGCAGTTCTTC.

The V call is TRBV29-1, the J call TRBJ2-7; D is unresolved. The CDR3 totals 12 residues. V dropped 7 bases and J dropped 2 bases, with 12 bases sitting between them. CDR1 is SQVTM and CDR2 is ANQGSEA in the germline V gene. The CDR3 DNA is TGCAGCGCCATCGACACGCCCTACGAGCAGTACTTC. The encoded protein is CSAIDTPYEQYF.

This clonotype was seen a handful of times. This sequence joins TRBV7-2 and TRBJ1-1, with 12 bases aligning to TRBD1. This CDR3 has 14 amino acids. Germline values: CDR1 SGHTA, CDR2 FQGNSA. V trimming: 4 bases; J trimming: 7 bases; junction bases outside the gene matches: 4. CDR3 DNA sequence: TGTGCCAGCAGCTCGGGACAGGGGGCGGTTGAAGCTTTCTTT. It encodes CASSSGQGAVEAFF.

The V gene is TRBV10-3, the J gene TRBJ2-5; no firm D call. The CDR3 runs 12 residues. V was cut by 6 bases and J by 2 bases, with 7 bases left in between. Germline CDR1 is ENHRY and CDR2 is SYGVKD. CDR3 loop: CAIRASQETQYF. The CDR3 DNA reads as TGTGCCATCAGGGCTAGTCAAGAGACCCAGTACTTC.

The V and J genes are TRBV28 and TRBJ1-1; tentative D call: TRBD1 (6 bases). Trimming left V 5 bases short and J 4 bases short, with 14 bases between. There are 14 residues in the CDR3. Germline assignment: CDR1 MDHEN and CDR2 SYDVKM. For the CDR3, the DNA is TGTGCCAGCAGTGGAACAGGGTACGTCACTGAAGCTTTCTTT. Its protein product is CASSGTGYVTEAFF.

The genes are TRBV5-1 and TRBJ2-5; TRBD2 agrees at 9 bases. The V gene's germline CDR1 is SGHRS and CDR2 YFSETQ. V lost 0 bases and J lost 5; bases outside the gene matches: 5. The CDR3 spans 15 residues. The CDR3 spells CASSLDSGSGETQYF. The CDR3 coding sequence is TGCGCCAGCAGCTTGGATAGCGGGAGTGGGGAGACCCAGTACTTC.

The chain employs TRBV9 and TRBJ1-2; D not certain. This CDR3 comprises 12 residues. V was clipped by 3 bases and J by 4 bases, with 7 bases between them. Germline values: CDR1 SGDLS, CDR2 YYNGEE. CDR3 sequence reads: CASSGGVYGYTF. In nucleotides, the CDR3 is TGTGCCAGCAGCGGTGGTGTCTATGGCTACACCTTC. The entire variable domain, with the rest obtained from reference TRBV9 and TRBJ1-2, is as follows: DSGVTQTPKHLITATGQRVTLRCSPRSGDLSVYWYQQSLDQGLQFLIQYYNGEERAKGNILERFSAQQFPDLHSELNLSSLELGDSALYFCASSGGVYGYTFGSGTRLTVV.

V usage is TRBV20-1 and J usage is TRBJ2-1; D is ambiguous. This CDR3 has 10 residues. Looked up from germline, CDR1 is DFQATT and CDR2 is SNEGSKA (reference sequence). The ends were cut back, 5 bases at V and 6 bases at J, with 5 bases in the middle. The CDR3 nucleotides read TGCAGTGCTGCCCCCAATGAGCAGTTCTTC. Its translation: CSAAPNEQFF.

The sample holds a few counts of this clonotype. This chain connects TRBV18 to TRBJ2-2, with 8 bases fitting TRBD1. J gave up 1 base and V 9 bases, and 4 bases lay outside the gene matches. Germline V lookup: CDR1 KGHSH, CDR2 LQKENI. The CDR3 totals 14 residues. This chain's CDR3 is CASETGVNTGELFF. The CDR3 coding sequence is TGTGCCAGTGAGACAGGGGTGAACACCGGGGAGCTGTTTTTT.

This clonotype came up a few times. The V call is TRBV28, the J call TRBJ2-5; a weak D match, TRBD1 (6 bases). CDR3 length equals 15 residues. Trimming left V 5 bases short and J 1 base short, with 14 bases between. Germline values: CDR1 MDHEN, CDR2 SYDVKM. The CDR3 DNA sequence: TGTGCCAGCAGTCCCACGGGACATATCCAAGAGACCCAGTACTTC. It encodes CASSPTGHIQETQYF. The full variable domain, in which reference TRBV28 and TRBJ2-5 provide the parts outside the CDR3, is DVKVTQSSRYLVKRTGEKVFLECVQDMDHENMFWYRQDPGLGLRLIYFSYDVKMKEKGDIPEGYSVSREKKERFSLILESASTNQTSMYLCASSPTGHIQETQYFGPGTRLLVL.

A few counts support this clonotype. The chain joins TRBV6-5 to TRBJ2-5; either TRBD1 or TRBD2 may supply D (6 bases each). V shed 2 bases and J shed 4 bases, with 14 bases lying between them. The CDR3 runs to 15 residues. Per the germline V gene, CDR1 is MNHEY and CDR2 is SVGAGI. The CDR3 nucleotides read TGTGCCAGCAGTTACCCCAGGGGAGGAGGAGAGACCCAGTACTTC. This codes for CASSYPRGGGETQYF.

Only a few counts were recorded for this clonotype. This sequence joins TRBV7-2 and TRBJ1-3, with D perhaps TRBD1 (5 bases). The V gene's germline CDR1 is SGHTA and CDR2 FQGNSA. This CDR3 contains 15 residues. The V end was cut by 1 base, the J end by 4 bases, with 11 bases between. The CDR3 sequence: CASSLVAGIGNTIYF. CDR3 in DNA: TGTGCCAGCAGCTTAGTTGCAGGGATCGGAAACACCATATATTTT.

The V call is TRBV27, the J call TRBJ2-1; perhaps TRBD2 as D (5 bases). The CDR3 length is 16 residues. The germline CDR1 and CDR2 sequences are MNHEY and SMNVEV (reference sequence). V lost 6 bases to trimming and J lost 0 bases, with 15 bases between them. CDR3 DNA: TGTGCCAGCAGCAATAAACTAGAATCCTCCTACAATGAGCAGTTCTTC. It is translated as CASSNKLESSYNEQFF.

V usage is TRBV28 and J usage is TRBJ2-5; tentatively, D is TRBD2 (6 bases). The CDR3 is 11 residues long. Germline V gene data show CDR1 as MDHEN and CDR2 as SYDVKM. With 8 bases removed from V and 5 bases from J, the gap between germline ends came to 9 bases. The CDR3 DNA sequence: TGTGCCAGCCCGGGAGTGGAGACCCAGTACTTC. The encoded protein is CASPGVETQYF.

This clonotype occurred a few times. The chain is built from TRBV19 and TRBJ1-4; D gene uncertain. The CDR3 is 11 residues long. Germline CDR1 is LNHDA and CDR2 is SQIVND (reference sequence). The V end lost 6 bases, the J end lost 6 bases, and 5 bases lay between the germline ends. The DNA for the CDR3 is TGTGCCAGTAGAGATTATGAAAAACTGTTTTTT. Protein product: CASRDYEKLFF.

This chain links TRBV20-1 with TRBJ2-1; D is perhaps TRBD2 (5 bases). Germline loops: CDR1 DFQATT, CDR2 SNEGSKA (reference sequence). This CDR3 has 15 amino acids. V lost 2 bases and J lost 1, with 12 bases in between. CDR3 sequence (DNA): TGCAGTGCTAGACTGCCTGGGAGTTCCTACAATGAGCAGTTCTTC. Its protein is CSARLPGSSYNEQFF.

The rearrangement links TRBV10-2 to TRBJ1-5; the match to TRBD1 covers 8 bases. Trimming removed 2 bases from V and 2 bases from J; junction bases left unmatched: 5. The CDR3 runs 16 residues. Per germline, CDR1 WSHSY and CDR2 SAAADI. The CDR3 loop is CASSEVGTGGNQPQHF. Here the CDR3 DNA reads TGCGCCAGCAGTGAGGTAGGGACAGGCGGCAATCAGCCCCAGCATTTT.

The table lists this clonotype with many counts. This rearrangement joins TRBV4-3 to TRBJ1-6; a possible D gene is TRBD1 (6 bases). The CDR3 runs 14 residues. The V gene's germline CDR1 is LGHNA and CDR2 YSLEER. Trimming shortened V by 4 bases and J by 7 bases, and 11 bases separated the two germline ends. In DNA form, the CDR3 reads TGCGCCAGCAGCCCAGGGGTATTAAATTCACCCCTCCACTTT. It translates to CASSPGVLNSPLHF.

The table lists this clonotype with a few counts. Germline and junction disagree at one end, which may indicate a read error. The chain carries TRBV6-6 and TRBJ2-5; no definite D call. The germline V gene encodes CDR1 MNHNY and CDR2 SVGAGI (reference sequence). The CDR3 totals 12 residues. This chain's CDR3 is CASSYLGLEQCF. The CDR3 nucleotides read TGTGCCAGCAGTTACCTGGGCCTAGAGCAGTGCTTC.

This clonotype was recorded a few times. This chain joins TRBV28 and TRBJ2-1; D not resolved. With 2 bases removed from V and 9 bases from J, the gap between germline ends came to 14 bases. Germline V gene sequence: CDR1 MDHEN, CDR2 SYDVKM. The CDR3 extends over 14 amino acids. CDR3 nucleotides: TGTGCCAGCAGTTTAACGGGCGCCTCGGCTGAGCAGTTCTTC. Its translation: CASSLTGASAEQFF.

The chain combines TRBV13 with TRBJ2-4; 11 bases match TRBD2. V trimming: 5 bases; J trimming: 6 bases; junction bases outside the gene matches: 12. This CDR3 has 17 residues. CDR1 PRHDT and CDR2 FYEKMQ come from the germline V gene (reference sequence). The CDR3 here is CASSHGPTSGRSNIQYF. The CDR3 nucleotides are TGTGCCAGCAGCCATGGACCTACTAGCGGGAGATCAAACATTCAGTACTTC.

This clonotype has just a few counts. This sequence joins TRBV28 and TRBJ2-7, with 8 bases identical to TRBD2. Trimming took 2 bases from V and 2 from J; bases not matched to a gene: 20. The CDR3 has 20 amino acids. The germline V gene encodes CDR1 MDHEN and CDR2 SYDVKM. The CDR3 DNA is TGTGCCAGCAGTTTACTTCGGGAGGGTCTATATGATGCTATAACCTACGAGCAGTACTTC. Translation: CASSLLREGLYDAITYEQYF.